The subject of this entry is one T cell receptor beta chain. Its cognate antigen has yet to be identified. Within one base of it there is no much larger clone, and no base qualities were kept. These data come from a study of blood T cell repertoires in COVID-19 (dated by TCRdb to the early 2020s). General notes on the study: The collaborator samples originated in the United States, Italy and Spain and spanned the acute and convalescent phases of COVID-19. The prospective study material was composed of cDNA or gDNA derived from T cells, B-cell-depleted T cells, or PBMCs. The dataset comprised deeply sampled blood TCRbeta repertoires from subjects exposed to, actively infected with, or recovered from COVID-19. A freely available public database, intended as a resource for researchers studying the immune response to SARS-CoV-2, is where the repertoires were released. The samples were drawn from two sources: the first 160 participants of the ongoing ImmuneRACE study, and 1,000 to 1,500 subjects contributed by 6 global collaborators. Sample metadata almost always included a de-identified subject ID, COVID-19 status, age in years and sex. Where available, HLA class I and class II types were taken from metadata supplied by the sample provider and were not determined by assay-based typing. The research as a whole found: How much clinical and demographic metadata was included differed by source and by participant, and the metadata was provided uncurated.

TCRbeta CDR3 regions were amplified from genomic DNA using the immunoSEQ Assay, a bias-controlled multiplex PCR. Per the authors' processing: The number of nucleated cells in each sample was estimated from the amplification of reference gene primers within the assay. To quantify the absolute abundance of each unique TCRbeta CDR3 rearrangement, sequence reads were collapsed and filtered. For each sample, productive Simpson clonality was calculated as the square root of Simpson's diversity index over productive rearrangements. As stored in TCRdb, this immuneACCESS dataset retains in-frame rearrangements with V and J assigned. A fraction of the clones does not appear; measured against another copy, unresolved V genes explain less than half of the discrepancy, and the remainder lacks a known reason. V and J calls and clone size are copied from that table; D and trimming were computed from the DNA. Here the sample has hundreds of thousands of clones; about 90% occur a single time. The ten largest clones capture over 1.1% of the sample.

V is shortened by 0 bases, J by 7 bases, and the region joining them spans 13 bases. The CDR3 contains 15 residues, cysteine and phenylalanine counted. Left in the record is the CDR3 DNA by itself, 45 bases read in frame from the first base. Sequences LGHNA (CDR1) and YSLEER (CDR2) are obtained from the germline V gene. Whole blood was collected in K2EDTA tubes by collaborating institutions according to the institutions' own protocols. For TCRbeta analysis, collaborator samples were shipped as frozen whole blood, as isolated PBMCs, or as DNA extracted from either sample type. Sequenced material: peripheral blood. This chain joins TRBV4-3 to TRBJ1-3; no D gene is confidently identified. The sequence came from a man at least 80 years old with acute or convalescent COVID-19. The CDR3 protein sequence reads: CASSQDFGSKNTIYF. The DNA sequence is as follows: TGCGCCAGCAGCCAAGATTTCGGGTCTAAGAACACCATATATTTT.